The rows below give T cell receptor beta chains drawn from one sample of a study of OX40 agonist ivuxolimab in advanced cancers. Libraries were prepared by immunoSEQ multiplex PCR; TCRdb keeps only in-frame clonotypes and omits some of them. The sample carries over 60,000 clones, about 93% recorded once. The source material was CD4+ or CD8+ T cells sorted from blood, sampled in a trial of the OX40 agonist ivuxolimab. These receptors all stem from an adult with an advanced solid tumor such as melanoma, head and neck, liver or kidney cancer. The CDR3 runs from the conserved cysteine through the conserved F or W. Each record gives: J gene, D gene, V gene, clone size, CDR3 protein, CDR3 DNA. A D gene is named only where the DNA matches it firmly. A clone size is listed for some rows: how often the clone was seen (once, few, many), or a class if it is expanded.

>TRBJ1-3|NA|TRBV7-6|NA
CASSSLNRDTTGNTIYF
TGTGCCAGCAGCTCCCTCAACCGGGACACAACAGGAAACACCATATATTTT
>TRBJ2-3|TRBD2|TRBV28|NA
CASSFQSGQAGGSSGRRNTQYF
TGTGCCAGCAGTTTCCAATCCGGACAGGCCGGGGGAAGTAGCGGGAGAAGGAATACGCAGTATTTT
>TRBJ2-7|TRBD1|TRBV15|once
CATSREGGQGAIYEQYF
TGTGCCACCAGCAGAGAGGGGGGACAGGGGGCAATCTACGAGCAGTACTTC
>TRBJ2-7|NA|TRBV6-1|NA
CASSEILWEQYF
TGTGCCAGCAGTGAGATCCTGTGGGAGCAGTACTTC
>TRBJ2-7|NA|TRBV19|once
CASSTTSGGGEQYF
TGTGCCAGTAGTACCACCTCCGGGGGTGGCGAGCAGTACTTC
>TRBJ2-1|TRBD2|TRBV7-2|NA
CASSWGTASGRYNEQFF
TGTGCCAGCAGCTGGGGAACCGCTAGCGGGAGGTACAATGAGCAGTTCTTC
>TRBJ2-3|TRBD2|TRBV27|NA
CASSSLAASTDTQYF
TGTGCCAGCAGTTCTCTAGCGGCTAGCACAGATACGCAGTATTTT
>TRBJ2-7|NA|TRBV27|NA
CASIGVGGSYEQYF
TGTGCCAGCATAGGGGTCGGAGGATCCTACGAGCAGTACTTC
>TRBJ1-1|NA|TRBV5-1|NA
CASSLAGGFTEAFF
TGCGCCAGCAGCTTGGCAGGCGGGTTCACTGAAGCTTTCTTT
>TRBJ2-4|NA|TRBV9|NA
CASSVGGGSKNIQYF
TGTGCCAGCAGCGTTGGGGGCGGGTCCAAAAACATTCAGTACTTC
>TRBJ2-3|NA|TRBV7-2|once
CASSLGSGLTDTQYF
TGTGCCAGCAGCTTAGGTAGCGGACTCACAGATACGCAGTATTTT
>TRBJ2-7|NA|TRBV12-5|few
CASGTGHPYEQYF
TGTGCTAGTGGTACGGGACATCCCTACGAGCAGTACTTC
>TRBJ2-6|NA|TRBV29-1|NA
CSVEGWVKEDGETGANVLTF
TGCAGCGTTGAAGGGTGGGTTAAGGAAGATGGGGAGACTGGGGCCAACGTCCTGACTTTC
>TRBJ1-2|NA|TRBV10-3|NA
CAISDPTAPTNYGYTF
TGTGCCATCAGTGACCCCACCGCCCCCACCAACTATGGCTACACCTTC
>TRBJ2-7|NA|TRBV7-9|once
CASSLMDGTYEQYF
TGTGCCAGCAGCTTAATGGACGGAACCTACGAGCAGTACTTC
>TRBJ2-3|NA|TRBV27|once
CASSLGDTQYF
TGTGCCAGCAGTTTGGGAGATACGCAGTATTTT
>TRBJ2-3|NA|TRBV9|NA
CASSVVREPPDTQYF
TGTGCCAGCAGCGTGGTGAGGGAGCCCCCAGATACGCAGTATTTT
>TRBJ2-5|NA|TRBV5-1|NA
CASTTTVGETQYF
TGCGCCAGCACCACCACCGTCGGGGAGACCCAGTACTTC
>TRBJ2-7|NA|TRBV19|NA
CASSIPSSYEQYF
TGTGCCAGTAGTATCCCTAGCTCCTACGAGCAGTACTTC
>TRBJ2-5|NA|TRBV27|NA
CASSPPQETQYF
TGTGCCAGCAGTCCGCCTCAGGAGACCCAGTACTTC
>TRBJ2-1|NA|TRBV5-6|NA
CASSPGQYNEQFF
TGTGCCAGCAGCCCAGGACAGTACAATGAGCAGTTCTTC
>TRBJ1-1|NA|TRBV7-8|NA
CASSLGRGLGTEAFF
TGTGCCAGCAGCCTAGGGAGGGGTTTAGGGACTGAAGCTTTCTTT
>TRBJ2-3|TRBD2|TRBV27|NA
CASSWRGSTDTQYF
TGTGCCAGCAGTTGGCGGGGGAGCACAGATACGCAGTATTTT
>TRBJ2-1|NA|TRBV19|NA
CASSIWQGKYNEQFF
TGTGCCAGTAGTATCTGGCAGGGAAAGTACAATGAGCAGTTCTTC
>TRBJ1-1|NA|TRBV7-3|NA
CASSSGLNTEAFF
TGTGCCAGCAGTTCAGGGTTGAACACTGAAGCTTTCTTT
>TRBJ2-5|TRBD1|TRBV4-3|NA
CASSQVGGQGREETQYF
TGCGCCAGCAGCCAAGTTGGGGGACAGGGGAGGGAAGAGACCCAGTACTTC
>TRBJ2-1|NA|TRBV7-9|NA
CASSLDWGDLNEQFF
TGTGCCAGCAGCCTGGATTGGGGGGACCTCAATGAGCAGTTCTTC
>TRBJ2-3|TRBD2|TRBV19|NA
CASSSGTSGGTDTQYF
TGTGCCAGTAGTAGCGGGACTAGCGGAGGTACAGATACGCAGTATTTT
>TRBJ2-1|NA|TRBV7-6|NA
CASSRGGAGDNEQFF
TGTGCCAGCAGCCGTGGGGGAGCAGGGGACAATGAGCAGTTCTTC
>TRBJ1-5|NA|TRBV7-9|once
CASSLAAQPQHF
TGTGCCAGCAGCTTAGCTGCTCAGCCCCAGCATTTT
>TRBJ2-2|NA|TRBV29-1|NA
CSVGLLDRTGELFF
TGCAGCGTGGGCCTCTTGGATAGAACCGGGGAGCTGTTTTTT
>TRBJ2-7|TRBD1|TRBV7-9|NA
CASSLGQRTGPYEQYF
TGTGCCAGCAGCTTAGGCCAGCGGACAGGCCCCTACGAGCAGTACTTC
>TRBJ2-7|NA|TRBV12-5|NA
CASAMDYTYEQYF
TGTGCTAGTGCCATGGACTATACCTACGAGCAGTACTTC
>TRBJ2-3|TRBD2|TRBV13|NA
CASSPLAGESTDTQYF
TGTGCCAGCAGCCCCCTAGCGGGGGAAAGCACAGATACGCAGTATTTT
>TRBJ1-1|NA|TRBV27|NA
CASSPSWNTEAFF
TGTGCCAGCAGCCCGTCATGGAACACTGAAGCTTTCTTT
>TRBJ2-1|NA|TRBV5-6|NA
CASSYQVLFYNEQFF
TGTGCCAGCAGCTACCAGGTATTATTTTACAATGAGCAGTTCTTC
>TRBJ1-5|TRBD1|TRBV5-1|NA
CASSLLGQGGQPQHF
TGCGCCAGCAGCTTGCTCGGACAGGGGGGCCAGCCCCAGCATTTT
>TRBJ2-1|TRBD1|TRBV7-9|NA
CASSFSTGTGDEQFF
TGTGCCAGCAGCTTCTCCACCGGGACAGGGGATGAGCAGTTCTTC
>TRBJ2-7|TRBD2|TRBV4-3|NA
CASSQDQREVGEQYF
TGCGCCAGCAGCCAAGATCAGCGGGAGGTGGGCGAGCAGTACTTC
>TRBJ2-2|TRBD1|TRBV7-7|NA
CASSSKSGGAGELFF
TGTGCCAGCAGCTCCAAATCAGGGGGCGCCGGGGAGCTGTTTTTT
>TRBJ2-2|NA|TRBV29-1|NA
CTTTGGAGELFF
TGCACCACTACAGGCGGGGCCGGGGAGCTGTTTTTT
>TRBJ2-5|TRBD2|TRBV7-3|NA
CASSPGDSGTETQYF
TGTGCCAGCAGCCCCGGCGATAGCGGGACGGAGACCCAGTACTTC
>TRBJ2-1|NA|TRBV29-1|NA
CSVENRDVGNEQFF
TGCAGCGTTGAAAACCGGGATGTGGGGAATGAGCAGTTCTTC
>TRBJ2-2|NA|TRBV27|NA
CASSLVPGELFF
TGTGCCAGCAGTTTGGTCCCCGGGGAGCTGTTTTTT